This T cell receptor beta chain was documented in a study of CXCR3-negative and CXCR3-positive naive CD8 T cells. Findings and limits, study-wide: Fresh PBMCs went into most assays, and CXCR3 expression partly declined after cryopreservation.

Sorts that each held 300,000 cells were run in triplicate for every CD8+ T cell subset. Measured by frequency, this clonotype is medium-sized. What it recognizes is unknown. UMI-labeled 5' RACE TRB cDNA libraries were prepared from the cells. TCRdb reprocessed the 5' RACE reads, with one entry per CDR3 protein and no DNA. Seen in this sample are 7,000 to 8,000 distinct CDR3 sequences; the ten most common clones hold 1.6%. Germline V gene lookup returns CDR1 SQVTM and CDR2 ANQGSEA. The CDR3 length is 17 residues. The TCR was taken from a human donor in good health. Some clones in this sample may be carry-over from other donors' samples. The rearrangement links TRBV29-1 to TRBJ2-2; TCRdb designates TRBD2, a call that cannot be tested without DNA. Sequences were obtained from naive CXCR3- CD8+ T cells from blood. As for subset: CD45RO-CCR7+CD27+CD95- naive CD8+ T cells lacking CXCR3 (TNR3-). CDR3: CSVGRLAGGRNTGELFF.